This TCR beta chain was identified in a study of T cell repertoires in cytomegalovirus infection. For the study at large: HLA-B-restricted CMV epitopes that are well studied were used alongside recently identified HLA-C-restricted ones. The study, taken as a whole, reports: CMV-specific TCR beta clonotypes restricted by HLA-C dominated the ex vivo response. The study identified carriers of CMV plus the relevant HLA from cumulative public TCR beta family frequency.

TCRdb re-derived calls from the reads in MiXCR, one entry per CDR3 protein. This table holds over 100,000 distinct CDR3 sequences, less than 30% found once. This CDR3 contains 14 residues. The V end was cut by 5 bases, the J end by 4 bases, with 12 bases between. The germline V gene has CDR1 SGHAT and CDR2 FQNNGV. The sample holds many counts of this clonotype. Its matching antigen is unknown. This sequence joins TRBV11-2 and TRBJ2-1; D is uncertain. Specimen: CD8+ T cells from cultured PBMCs, collected from culture after CMV antigen stimulation. This sequence was found in a human donor in good health (CMV status not recorded). Some clones in this sample may be carry-over from other donors' samples. DNA of the CDR3: TGTGCCAGCAGCCAAGAACCTTTATACAATGAGCAGTTCTTC. Amino acid sequence: CASSQEPLYNEQFF.